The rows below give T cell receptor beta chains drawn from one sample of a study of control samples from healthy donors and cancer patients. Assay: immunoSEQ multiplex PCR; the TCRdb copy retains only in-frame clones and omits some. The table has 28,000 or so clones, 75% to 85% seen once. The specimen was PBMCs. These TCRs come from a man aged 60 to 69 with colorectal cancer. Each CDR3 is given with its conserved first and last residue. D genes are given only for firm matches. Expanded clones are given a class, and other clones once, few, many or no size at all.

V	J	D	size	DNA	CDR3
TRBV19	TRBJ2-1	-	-	TGTGCCAGTAGTACCCAGGCTAGCTCCTACAATGAGCAGTTCTTC	CASSTQASSYNEQFF
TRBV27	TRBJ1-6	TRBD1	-	TGTGCCAGCAGTTTCGGCCGTTCGGGACAGGGTCTACGATACTCACCCCTCCACTTT	CASSFGRSGQGLRYSPLHF
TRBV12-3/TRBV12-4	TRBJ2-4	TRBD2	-	TGTGCCAGCAGTAAGCGGGGGATTGGCATTCAGTACTTC	CASSKRGIGIQYF
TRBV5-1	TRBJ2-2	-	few	TGCGCCAGCAGCCCCATTGTAGGGGCTAACACCGGGGAGCTGTTTTTT	CASSPIVGANTGELFF
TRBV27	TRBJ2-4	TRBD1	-	TGTGCCAGCAGTCACAGGGGGACCAAAAACATTCAGTACTTC	CASSHRGTKNIQYF
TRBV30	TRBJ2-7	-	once	TGTGCCTGGAGTGTACTGATTGCGGGTGCGGGGGAGCAGTACTTC	CAWSVLIAGAGEQYF
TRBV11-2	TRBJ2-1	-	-	TGTGCCAGCAGCTTACAGTGGGGCTCCTACAATGAGCAGTTCTTC	CASSLQWGSYNEQFF
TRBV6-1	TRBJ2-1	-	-	TGTGCCAGCAGTGACCGGATCAGTGAGCAGTTCTTC	CASSDRISEQFF
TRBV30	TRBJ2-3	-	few	TGTGCCTGGAGTGTGGGGGGCGCGAGGAAAGATACGCAGTATTTT	CAWSVGGARKDTQYF
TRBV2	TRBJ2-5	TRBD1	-	TGTGCCAGCGGGGGACAGAGCTTTCAAGAGACCCAGTACTTC	CASGGQSFQETQYF
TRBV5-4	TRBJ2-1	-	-	TGTGCCAGCAGCTTGGGTACAGCCCGGGGGAAAAACAATGAGCAGTTCTTC	CASSLGTARGKNNEQFF
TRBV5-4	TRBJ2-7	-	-	TGTGCCAGCAGCTTGGGTTTAAACACCTCCTACGAGCAGTACTTC	CASSLGLNTSYEQYF
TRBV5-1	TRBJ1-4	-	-	TGCGCCAGCAGCCCTCGAGGGAGCGAGGAAGAAAAACTGTTTTTT	CASSPRGSEEEKLFF
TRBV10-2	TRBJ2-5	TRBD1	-	TGCGCCAGCAAGGACAGGGGGGAAGAGACCCAGTACTTC	CASKDRGEETQYF
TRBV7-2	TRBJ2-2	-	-	TGTGCCAGCAGCTTAGCACTTGAGACCGGGGAGCTGTTTTTT	CASSLALETGELFF
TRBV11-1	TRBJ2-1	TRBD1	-	TGTGCCAGCAGTACGGGACACAGGGGAGCCTACAATGAGCAGTTCTTC	CASSTGHRGAYNEQFF
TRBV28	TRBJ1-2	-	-	TGTGCCAGCAGTAGACTGCGCCCCTATGGCTACACCTTC	CASSRLRPYGYTF
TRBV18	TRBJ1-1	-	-	TGTGCCAGCTCACCACACGCAGATAACACTGAAGCTTTCTTT	CASSPHADNTEAFF
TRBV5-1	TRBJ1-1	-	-	TGCGCCAGCAGCTTGGAGGGACGGAACACTGAAGCTTTCTTT	CASSLEGRNTEAFF
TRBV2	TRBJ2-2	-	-	TGTGCCAGCAAGGAGGGCGGGGGCTACACCGGGGAGCTGTTTTTT	CASKEGGGYTGELFF
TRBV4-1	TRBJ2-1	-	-	TGCGCCAGCAGCCAAGACTTCCAGAGGTGGAGCTCCTACAATGAGCAGTTCTTC	CASSQDFQRWSSYNEQFF
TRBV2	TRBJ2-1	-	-	TGTGCCAGCGCCCGGACAGACTACAATGAGCAGTTCTTC	CASARTDYNEQFF
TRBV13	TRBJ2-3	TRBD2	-	TGTGCCAGCAGCTTATTTTCTGGGACTAGCGGGGGGGCGCCAGATACGCAGTATTTT	CASSLFSGTSGGAPDTQYF
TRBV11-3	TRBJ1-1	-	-	TGTGCCAGCGGACCCATGGCCACTGAAGCTTTCTTT	CASGPMATEAFF
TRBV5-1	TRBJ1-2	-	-	TGCGCCAGCAGCCCCTCAATGGGGGGAAGCTATGGCTACACCTTC	CASSPSMGGSYGYTF
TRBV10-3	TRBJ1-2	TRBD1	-	TGTGCCATCAGTGGCCCGGGACAGGGGACCCTTGGCTACACCTTC	CAISGPGQGTLGYTF
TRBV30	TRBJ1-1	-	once	TGTGCCTGGGATGAGGGGGGCTTGAACACTGAAGCTTTCTTT	CAWDEGGLNTEAFF
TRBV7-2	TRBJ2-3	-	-	TGTGCCAGCAGCTTAGCGGGTCCGGCCGATACGCAGTATTTT	CASSLAGPADTQYF
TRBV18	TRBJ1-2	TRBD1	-	TGTGCCAGCTCACCACCGCATTTCGGGGGAGGGGGCGACTATGGCTACACCTTC	CASSPPHFGGGGDYGYTF
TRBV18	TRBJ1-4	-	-	TGTGCCAGCTCACCTTCTTGGGGGGAAGGTGAAAAACTGTTTTTT	CASSPSWGEGEKLFF
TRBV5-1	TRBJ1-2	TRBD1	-	TGCGCCAGCAGCAGTGGTGGGACAGGGGGTAGGGGCTACACCTTC	CASSSGGTGGRGYTF
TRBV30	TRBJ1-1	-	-	TGTGCCTGGAGTGGTACCGGGTTTGAAGCTTTCTTT	CAWSGTGFEAFF
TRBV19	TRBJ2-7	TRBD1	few	TGTGCCAGTTCAACGGACAGGGGCTACGAGCAGTACTTC	CASSTDRGYEQYF
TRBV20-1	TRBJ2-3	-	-	TGCAGTGCTAGACGAGATACGCAGTATTTT	CSARRDTQYF
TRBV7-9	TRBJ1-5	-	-	TGTGCCAGCAGCCCACTGGACACCGCCGCGGAGCCCCAGCATTTT	CASSPLDTAAEPQHF
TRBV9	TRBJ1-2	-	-	TGTGCCAGCAGTCCACCCCTGGACTATGGCTACACCTTC	CASSPPLDYGYTF
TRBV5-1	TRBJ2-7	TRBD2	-	TGCGCCAGCAGCCGGGGAGGGGACTACGAGCAGTACTTC	CASSRGGDYEQYF
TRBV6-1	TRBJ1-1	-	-	TGTGCCAGCAGTGGGCTCTTTACCTCGGGGCGGACTGAAGCTTTCTTT	CASSGLFTSGRTEAFF
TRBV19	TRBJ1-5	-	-	TGTGCCAGTAGTATACCCCTCGGACCATTAAATCAGCCCCAGCATTTT	CASSIPLGPLNQPQHF
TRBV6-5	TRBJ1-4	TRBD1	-	TGTGCCAGCAGAAGACAGGGGACTAATGAAAAACTGTTTTTT	CASRRQGTNEKLFF
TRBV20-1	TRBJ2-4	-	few	TGCAGTGCCACCTGGGGGGCCTCCGGATACTTC	CSATWGASGYF
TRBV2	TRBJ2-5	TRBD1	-	TGTGCCAGCAGGTTTGAGACAGGGTGGGAAGAGACCCAGTACTTC	CASRFETGWEETQYF
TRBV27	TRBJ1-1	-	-	TGTGCCAGCAGTTCCCCCGGTACGGCAGGCGAAGCTTTCTTT	CASSSPGTAGEAFF
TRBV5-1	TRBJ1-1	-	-	TGCGCCAGCAGCGCCTCTATTACACCGGGGACTGAAGCTTTCTTT	CASSASITPGTEAFF